This TCR beta chain derives from a study of blood T cell repertoires in COVID-19. Assay used: immunoSEQ multiplex PCR; TCRdb lists only in-frame clones, some missing. The table has 90,000 to 120,000 clones, roughly 80% seen once. Germline CDR1 reads KGHSH; CDR2 reads LQKENI. The V segment lost 4 bases and the J segment 9 bases; nucleotides outside the gene matches: 8. The CDR3 length is 15 residues. This chain uses TRBV18 with TRBJ2-1, with 11 bases matching TRBD2. The origin of this receptor is a man between 65 and 79 years old with active or convalescent COVID-19. The sample consisted of peripheral blood. The CDR3 loop is CASSQTSGGISEQFF. The CDR3, as DNA: TGTGCCAGCTCACAAACTAGCGGGGGTATCAGTGAGCAGTTCTTC. The whole variable domain, filled in from reference TRBV18 and TRBJ2-1, reads NAGVMQNPRHLVRRRGQEARLRCSPMKGHSHVYWYRQLPEEGLKFMVYLQKENIIDESGMPKERFSAEFPKEGPSILRIQQVVRGDSAAYFCASSQTSGGISEQFFGPGTRLTVL.